What follows describes a single TCR beta chain. What it binds is not known. This sample is drawn from a study of CD8+ T cells in alopecia areata. Study as a whole: Tofacitinib lasted 6 to 18 months, then 6 months off drug. The authors scored treated patients' severity by affected scalp percentage.

In each case, RNA was isolated and then reverse transcribed into cDNA as the sequencing template. Profiled with immunoSEQ multiplex PCR; TCRdb holds only in-frame clones, not every one. The repertoire includes some 200,000 clones, approximately 56% of them detected once, and approximately 3.5% sits in the top ten. Treatment noted: oral pan-JAK inhibitor, 5-10 mg twice daily. General study results and limits: Resident alphabeta T cells of normal skin are also sequenced in scalp samples. Scalp clonality decreased significantly with tofacitinib, and so did expanded CD8+ clones among the top 100.

The sample consisted of CD4+ T cells sorted from blood, taken at week 4, from a patient treated with tofacitinib. This TCR derives from a human donor with alopecia areata.

The CDR3 DNA is TGTGCCAGCAGTGAAGCGCTAAGGTTCGGGACTAGCGGCGACGAGCAGTACTTC. Its translation is CASSEALRFGTSGDEQYF. The chain uses TRBV2 and TRBJ2-7; 11 bases are shared with TRBD2. This CDR3 region has 18 residues. The ends lost 0 bases at V and 5 bases at J; junction bases unmatched: 12. Germline CDR1 is SNHLY and CDR2 is FYNNEI.